The 17 T cell receptor beta chains in this list originate from one sample, sequenced in a study of Graves' ophthalmopathy and Graves' hyperthyroidism. Amplifying from RNA transcripts, the study obtained TCR beta CDR3 regions. Scientists carried out first-round RT-PCR using HTBI primers and then a second-round multiplex PCR. MiXCR was run by TCRdb on the multiplex PCR reads, yielding one entry per CDR3 protein. The table includes about 600,000 distinct CDR3 sequences, approximately 35% detected once. Material for sequencing was peripheral blood or thyroid tissue (not recorded which). The receptors originated from an adult man with Graves' hyperthyroidism.

This clonotype has a count of ten or more. V and J are TRBV20-1 and TRBJ2-7, with D tentatively TRBD1 (6 bases). Per the germline V gene, CDR1 is DFQATT and CDR2 is SNEGSKA (reference sequence). V was cut by 0 bases and J by 6 bases, with 18 bases left in between. The CDR3 extends over 15 amino acids. CDR3 sequence: CSARDVLGHYGEQYF. The CDR3, as DNA: TGCAGTGCTAGAGATGTCCTGGGACACTACGGCGAGCAGTACTTC.

This clonotype was counted at least ten times. The chain carries TRBV6-5 and TRBJ2-7, with D perhaps TRBD1 (6 bases). Per germline, CDR1 MNHEY and CDR2 SVGAGI. This CDR3 comprises 14 residues. Trimming removed 0 bases at V and 2 bases at J, with 8 bases between. The CDR3 DNA is TGTGCCAGCAGTTACTCGGGGGCGGCCTACGAGCAGTACTTC. This encodes CASSYSGAAYEQYF.

This clonotype was seen ten or more times. The V and J genes are TRBV6-1 and TRBJ1-5; D gene uncertain. Germline lookup yields CDR1 MNHNS and CDR2 SASEGT. The CDR3 has 15 amino acids. The germline V and J ends were trimmed by 6 bases and 1 base, with 13 bases remaining between them. The CDR3 DNA reads TGTGCCAGCAGGTACCGGGAAGGAAGCAATCAGCCCCAGCATTTT. As protein: CASRYREGSNQPQHF.

This clonotype came up many times. This chain connects TRBV19 to TRBJ2-7, with D unclear. Germline V CDR1 and CDR2: LNHDA, SQIVND (reference sequence). The CDR3 covers 15 residues. V lost 3 bases and J 0 bases, leaving 12 bases between the germline ends. The CDR3, as DNA: TGTGCCAGTAGTATGGGAATGGGTCTCTCCTACGAGCAGTACTTC. Protein sequence: CASSMGMGLSYEQYF.

This clonotype was recorded many times. The rearrangement joins TRBV2 to TRBJ2-7; D might be TRBD1 (6 bases). Germline V gives CDR1 SNHLY, CDR2 FYNNEI. Trimming removed 0 bases at V and 3 bases at J, with 12 bases between. The CDR3 covers 15 residues. The CDR3 coding sequence is TGTGCCAGCAGTGAAGCGCAGGGGAGCTTCTACGAGCAGTACTTC. This gives the protein CASSEAQGSFYEQYF.

This clonotype showed up many times. The chain is built from TRBV7-2 and TRBJ1-2; D might be TRBD1 (6 bases). The CDR3 is 14 residues long. The ends were cut back, 5 bases at V and 3 bases at J, with 13 bases in the middle. Germline V CDR1 and CDR2: SGHTA, FQGNSA. The CDR3 DNA reads TGTGCCAGCAGCAATAGGGACACCTACTATGGCTACACCTTC. It translates to CASSNRDTYYGYTF.

Worth noting for this clonotype: Its ends do not fully match the called genes, so a read error is possible. The chain links TRBV7-8 to TRBJ2-5; unclear D gene. This CDR3 is built from 15 residues. CDR1 and CDR2 (germline): SGHVS, FQNEAQ. DNA for the CDR3: TGTGCCGGCAGCTTAGTGTCAGAGGTGGGAGAGACCCAGTACTTC. Translated, it gives CAGSLVSEVGETQYF.

The chain recombines TRBV19 with TRBJ2-5; 7 positions match TRBD1. Germline V gene sequence: CDR1 LNHDA, CDR2 SQIVND (reference sequence). This CDR3 is built from 14 residues. J was trimmed by 3 bases and V by 1 base; bases with no gene match: 2. The CDR3 loop reads CASSIGQGEETQYF. CDR3 sequence (DNA): TGTGCCAGTAGTATAGGACAGGGAGAAGAGACCCAGTACTTC.

For this clonotype: A read error may be the cause here, since a much bigger clone is one base away. This chain connects TRBV2 to TRBJ1-6, with 7 bases identical to TRBD1. The CDR3 has 16 amino acids. In germline, CDR1 is SNHLY, CDR2 FYNNEI. CDR3 coding DNA: TGTGCCAGCAGTGAAGCGCAGGGCAGGGGGAAGCCACCCTTCCACTTT. This translates into CASSEAQGRGKPPFHF.

The table lists this clonotype with a few counts. The rearrangement joins TRBV6-5 to TRBJ2-2; tentative D call: TRBD2 (5 bases). This CDR3 is 15 amino acids long. In germline, CDR1 is MNHEY, CDR2 SVGAGI. Deletions cut 7 bases from V and 7 bases from J, with 19 bases between. The CDR3 nucleotides are TGTGCCAGCATCATAGAGCCGGGTGGAGGCGGGGAGCTGTTTTTT. Amino acids: CASIIEPGGGGELFF.

There are many counts of this clonotype. The chain is built from TRBV9 and TRBJ1-2; no firm D call. Germline CDR1 reads SGDLS; CDR2 reads YYNGEE. Between the trimmed V and J ends, which lost 3 bases and 3 bases, there was a span of 3 bases. CDR3 length: 11 residues. The CDR3 region has the DNA TGTGCCAGCAGCGGTTACTATGGCTACACCTTC. As protein: CASSGYYGYTF.

This clonotype was seen repeatedly, ten times or more. The chain carries TRBV29-1 and TRBJ2-5; 8 bases are shared with TRBD1. The trim removed 6 bases at V and 5 bases at J, leaving 8 bases unmatched. This CDR3 comprises 13 residues. Germline CDR1 reads SQVTM; CDR2 reads ANQGSEA. CDR3 protein: CSVNRGVGETQYF. The CDR3 DNA reads as TGCAGCGTGAACAGGGGGGTAGGGGAGACCCAGTACTTC. Filled out from reference TRBV29-1 and TRBJ2-5, the complete variable domain reads SAVISQKPSRDICQRGTSLTIQCQVDSQVTMMFWYRQQPGQSLTLIATANQGSEATYESGFVIDKFPISRPNLTFSTLTVSNMSPEDSSIYLCSVNRGVGETQYFGPGTRLLVL.

V and J are TRBV6-1 and TRBJ2-6; weak D call: TRBD1 (6 bases). The CDR3 is made up of 14 amino acids. The ends were cut back, 6 bases at V and 11 bases at J, with 17 bases in the middle. Germline V gives CDR1 MNHNS, CDR2 SASEGT. CDR3 loop: CASSLAQGFYVLTF. The CDR3 nucleotides are TGTGCCAGCAGCTTAGCTCAGGGGTTCTACGTCCTGACTTTC.

The rearrangement uses TRBV28 and TRBJ2-2; D might be TRBD1 (6 bases). V gave up 7 bases and J gave up 4 bases, with 10 bases separating them. This CDR3 has 13 residues. Germline V gene lookup returns CDR1 MDHEN and CDR2 SYDVKM. In nucleotides, the CDR3 is TGTGCCAGCACGGGACACCTCACCGGGGAGCTGTTTTTT. Its protein product is CASTGHLTGELFF.

The rearrangement uses TRBV2 and TRBJ2-2; TRBD1 matches at 10 bases. The germline CDR1 and CDR2 sequences are SNHLY and FYNNEI. The CDR3 covers 15 residues. V shed 7 bases, J shed 7 bases, and the junction held 9 bases outside the gene matches. Here the CDR3 DNA reads TGTGCCAGCACAGGGGGACAGGGGTTCGGCGGGGAGCTGTTTTTT. Amino acids: CASTGGQGFGGELFF. The whole variable domain, filled in from reference TRBV2 and TRBJ2-2, reads EPEVTQTPSHQVTQMGQEVILRCVPISNHLYFYWYRQILGQKVEFLVSFYNNEISEKSEIFDDQFSVERPDGSNFTLKIRSTKLEDSAMYFCASTGGQGFGGELFFGEGSRLTVL.

In its sample, this clonotype was seen once. The chain links TRBV20-1 to TRBJ1-6; D not certain. The length of the CDR3 is 14 residues. V lost 5 bases and J lost 0, with 8 bases in between. Germline values: CDR1 DFQATT, CDR2 SNEGSKA (reference sequence). Written as DNA, the CDR3 is TGCAGTGCTCAGGACCGCTCCTATAATTCACCCCTCCACTTT. As protein: CSAQDRSYNSPLHF.

This clonotype was seen repeatedly, ten times or more. This chain uses TRBV27 with TRBJ1-2; 7 nucleotides align to TRBD1. The CDR3 runs to 13 residues. CDR1 and CDR2 from the germline V gene are MNHEY and SMNVEV (reference sequence). V gave up 3 bases and J gave up 6 bases; unmatched junction bases: 4. CDR3 DNA: TGTGCCAGCAGTTTGAACAGGGGAGATGGCTACACCTTC. It is translated as CASSLNRGDGYTF.